These 16 T cell receptor beta chains share one sample of origin, sequenced in a study of cytomegalovirus exposure and HLA in healthy donors. PCR employed 60 Vbeta and 13 Jbeta primers. The table came from immunoSEQ multiplex PCR; TCRdb's copy has only in-frame clones and leaves some out. Of approximately 160,000 clones listed, approximately 78% are singletons. The sample comprised PBMCs. The receptors stem from a girl aged 2 to 10 in good health and CMV-seropositive.

This CDR3 is CASSGSGSGETQYF. The CDR3 DNA reads TGTGCCAGCAGCGGTAGCGGGAGTGGAGAGACCCAGTACTTC. J is TRBJ2-5 and V is TRBV2; 9 bases align to TRBD2. The junction had 6 bases not matched to a gene; V was cut back by 6 bases and J by 4 bases. The CDR3 sequence is 14 residues long. In germline, CDR1 is SNHLY, CDR2 FYNNEI.

J is TRBJ2-3 and V is TRBV9; 16 nucleotides match TRBD2. Germline trimming cut 4 bases from V and 2 bases from J; bases unmatched to any gene: 13. The CDR3 spans 20 residues. Germline V gives CDR1 SGDLS, CDR2 YYNGEE. Here the CDR3 DNA reads TGTGCCAGCAGCCCCTATCCGGGACTAGCGGGAGGGGGACCCACAGATACGCAGTATTTT. As protein: CASSPYPGLAGGGPTDTQYF.

The V and J genes are TRBV18 and TRBJ1-2; D gene unclear. V lost 4 bases and J 2 bases, leaving 14 bases between the germline ends. Germline lookup yields CDR1 KGHSH and CDR2 LQKENI. The length of the CDR3 is 15 residues. CDR3 region: CASSLRSSENYGYTF. In nucleotides, the CDR3 is TGTGCCAGCTCACTTAGGTCCAGCGAAAACTATGGCTACACCTTC.

This chain links TRBV5-1 with TRBJ1-2; maybe TRBD1 (5 bases). This CDR3 is built from 13 residues. Per germline, CDR1 SGHRS and CDR2 YFSETQ. V was shortened by 3 bases and J by 8 bases, with 14 bases between the two germline ends. In DNA, the CDR3 is TGCGCCAGCAGCTCGGGGGGAGGGAACGGCTACACCTTC. It yields the protein CASSSGGGNGYTF.

This clone was seen a single time. The J gene is TRBJ2-7, the V gene TRBV11-3; 13 nucleotides match TRBD2. The CDR3 spans 14 residues. The germline CDR1 and CDR2 sequences are SGHNT and YENEEA. V was pared by 5 bases and J by 4 bases, with 2 bases of the junction left unmatched. The CDR3 DNA sequence: TGTGCCAGCAGCCGGACTAGCGGGAGTTACGAGCAGTACTTC. This translates into CASSRTSGSYEQYF. The whole variable domain, remainder taken from reference TRBV11-3 and TRBJ2-7, is EAGVVQSPRYKIIEKKQPVAFWCNPISGHNTLYWYLQNLGQGPELLIRYENEEAVDDSQLPKDRFSAERLKGVDSTLKIQPAELGDSAVYLCASSRTSGSYEQYFGPGTRLTVT.

V usage is TRBV4-1 and J usage is TRBJ2-7, with D possibly being TRBD1 (6 bases). CDR3 length equals 13 residues. Per the germline V gene, CDR1 is MGHRA and CDR2 is YSYEKL. V was cut by 4 bases and J by 6 bases, with 13 bases left in between. The DNA for the CDR3 is TGCGCCAGCAGCCTCGTAACAGGGTCCGAGCAGTACTTC. It yields the protein CASSLVTGSEQYF.

This clone is a singleton in its sample. V gene TRBV5-1 combines with J gene TRBJ2-4, with 7 nucleotides matching TRBD1. The trim removed 5 bases at V and 9 bases at J, leaving 11 bases unmatched. CDR3 length equals 14 residues. The V gene's germline CDR1 is SGHRS and CDR2 YFSETQ. In nucleotides, the CDR3 is TGCGCCAGCAGTTACGGACAGGTTGGAGCCATTCAGTACTTC. This translates into CASSYGQVGAIQYF.

The chain has TRBV28 and TRBJ2-2, with 8 bases aligning to TRBD1. J was trimmed by 3 bases and V by 8 bases; bases with no gene match: 8. This CDR3 has 15 amino acids. CDR1 and CDR2 (germline): MDHEN, SYDVKM. In DNA, the CDR3 is TGTGCCAGCTCCCACTACAGGGGGGACACCGGGGAGCTGTTTTTT. This gives the protein CASSHYRGDTGELFF. The variable domain in full, with the rest retrieved from reference TRBV28 and TRBJ2-2, is DVKVTQSSRYLVKRTGEKVFLECVQDMDHENMFWYRQDPGLGLRLIYFSYDVKMKEKGDIPEGYSVSREKKERFSLILESASTNQTSMYLCASSHYRGDTGELFFGEGSRLTVL.

The chain couples TRBV10-3 to TRBJ1-5; TRBD1 matches 10 bases. Germline lookup yields CDR1 ENHRY and CDR2 SYGVKD. Trimming at V came to 6 bases and at J to 0 bases, leaving 11 bases not matched to a gene. The CDR3 is 18 residues long. The CDR3 sequence is CAISPGTGAPRSNQPQHF. As DNA, the CDR3 is TGTGCCATCAGCCCCGGGACAGGGGCCCCTCGTAGCAATCAGCCCCAGCATTTT.

The V gene is TRBV7-3, the J gene TRBJ2-2; D remains ambiguous. Germline CDR1 SGHTA, CDR2 FQGTGA. The ends were cut back, 8 bases at V and 7 bases at J, with 14 bases in the middle. The CDR3 has 13 amino acids. The DNA for the CDR3 is TGTGCCAGCTCCCGTGAGAGCATCGGGGAGCTGTTTTTT. The encoded protein is CASSRESIGELFF.

The J gene is TRBJ1-4, the V gene TRBV10-3; 7 nucleotides match TRBD1. Trimming cost V 5 bases and J 7 bases; bases outside gene matches: 7. Germline V CDR1 and CDR2: ENHRY, SYGVKD. The CDR3 extends over 14 amino acids. CDR3 region: CAISRDSNFEKLFF. CDR3 DNA: TGTGCCATCAGTAGGGACAGTAATTTTGAAAAACTGTTTTTT.

The chain joins TRBV25-1 to TRBJ1-2; TRBD1 might be the D (5 bases). Germline-derived CDR1 and CDR2 are MGHDK and SYGVNS. The length of the CDR3 is 13 residues. Deletions cut 5 bases from V and 3 bases from J, with 10 bases between. The CDR3 sequence is CASSRGGYYGYTF. CDR3 nucleotide sequence: TGTGCCAGCAGTAGGGGAGGATACTATGGCTACACCTTC.

V gene TRBV28 combines with J gene TRBJ1-5; D call uncertain. This CDR3 comprises 17 residues. Germline V CDR1 and CDR2: MDHEN, SYDVKM. With 2 bases removed from V and 0 bases from J, the gap between germline ends came to 14 bases. The CDR3 is CASSLLRHPYSNQPQHF. The DNA of the CDR3 is TGTGCCAGCAGTTTACTCAGACACCCATATAGCAATCAGCCCCAGCATTTT.

DNA for the CDR3: TGTGCCAGCAGCTTAGAGGGGAGGGATGAGCAGTTCTTC. Translated: CASSLEGRDEQFF. V gene TRBV7-8 combines with J gene TRBJ2-1, with TRBD2 matching 7 bases. The CDR3 length is 13 residues. The germline V gene encodes CDR1 SGHVS and CDR2 FQNEAQ. J lost 8 bases, V lost 1 base, and 2 bases had no gene match.

The rearrangement uses TRBV19 and TRBJ2-6; D call uncertain. V lost 6 bases and J 2 bases, leaving 8 bases between the germline ends. In germline, CDR1 is LNHDA, CDR2 SQIVND (reference sequence). This CDR3 is built from 14 residues. The CDR3 DNA follows: TGTGCCAGTAGACAGCCGCCTGGGGCCAACGTCCTGACTTTC. Translated: CASRQPPGANVLTF.

The chain employs TRBV30 and TRBJ1-5; D ambiguous. Germline CDR1 reads GTSNPN; CDR2 reads SVGIG (reference sequence). The CDR3 is 12 residues long. Trimming removed 3 bases at V and 4 bases at J, with 7 bases between. CDR3 DNA sequence: TGTGCCTGGAGATCAGGTAATCAGCCCCAGCATTTT. It encodes CAWRSGNQPQHF.